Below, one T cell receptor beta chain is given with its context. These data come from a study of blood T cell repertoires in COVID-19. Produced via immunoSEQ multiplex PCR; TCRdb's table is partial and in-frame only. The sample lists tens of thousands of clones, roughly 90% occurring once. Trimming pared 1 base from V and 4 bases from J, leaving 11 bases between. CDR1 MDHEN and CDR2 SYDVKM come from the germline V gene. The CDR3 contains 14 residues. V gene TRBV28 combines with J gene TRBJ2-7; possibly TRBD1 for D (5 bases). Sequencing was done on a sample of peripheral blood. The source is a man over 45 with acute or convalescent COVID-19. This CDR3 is CASSLSRVAYEQYF. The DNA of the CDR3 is TGTGCCAGCAGTTTATCCAGGGTGGCATACGAGCAGTACTTC.